One and the same sample provided the 15 T cell receptor beta chains below, sequenced in a study of T-cell reconstitution after alpha-beta-depleted transplantation in children. Preparation of the TCRbeta library was carried out with unique molecular identifiers. MiXCR, run by TCRdb on the PCR reads, gives a single entry per CDR3 protein. Of fewer than 250,000 distinct CDR3 sequences in the sample, approximately 8.9% were seen once. The sequencing here drew on PBMCs, mostly from graft donor cells, taken 180 days after TCRalphabeta/CD19-depleted stem cell transplant. The origin of the receptors is a male patient between 10 and 17 years old who had a stem cell transplant for acute lymphoblastic leukemia, so the T cells may come from the graft donor.

This clonotype has at least ten counts. The V call is TRBV27, the J call TRBJ2-1, with 7 bases identical to TRBD1. The CDR3 runs to 14 residues. Losses at the gene ends were 0 bases for V and 10 bases for J; bases not matched to a gene: 6. CDR1 MNHEY and CDR2 SMNVEV come from the germline V gene (reference sequence). The CDR3 loop is CASSLSTGLEEQFF. The CDR3 DNA reads as TGTGCCAGCAGTTTATCGACAGGGTTAGAGGAGCAGTTCTTC.

This clonotype was detected a few times. The chain employs TRBV11-2 and TRBJ2-3, with 14 bases fitting TRBD2. V dropped 5 bases and J dropped 2; count of bases not matched to a gene: 9. CDR1 and CDR2 from the germline V gene are SGHAT and FQNNGV. This CDR3 has 18 amino acids. CDR3 coding DNA: TGTGCCAGCAGCCCCCGGACTAGCGGGGGGTTTATCACAGATACGCAGTATTTT. Translated: CASSPRTSGGFITDTQYF.

In its sample, this clonotype was seen many times. The genes are TRBV10-2 and TRBJ1-5, with D possibly matching TRBD1 (5 bases). Looked up from germline, CDR1 is WSHSY and CDR2 is SAAADI. V was trimmed by 5 bases and J by 3 bases, leaving 14 bases between them. The CDR3 covers 15 residues. CDR3 sequence: CASSWGEDNNQPQHF. DNA of the CDR3: TGCGCCAGCAGTTGGGGGGAGGATAACAATCAGCCCCAGCATTTT.

In this sample, this clonotype turned up many times. The CDR3 protein is CASSESPSRFYYEQYF. In nucleotides, the CDR3 is TGTGCCAGCAGTGAATCCCCTAGCCGATTTTACTACGAGCAGTACTTC. This chain connects TRBV2 to TRBJ2-7, with D perhaps matching TRBD2 (5 bases). Germline values: CDR1 SNHLY, CDR2 FYNNEI. This CDR3 contains 16 residues. V was pared by 2 bases and J by 3 bases, with 17 bases between. Full variable domain (missing parts from reference TRBV2 and TRBJ2-7): EPEVTQTPSHQVTQMGQEVILRCVPISNHLYFYWYRQILGQKVEFLVSFYNNEISEKSEIFDDQFSVERPDGSNFTLKIRSTKLEDSAMYFCASSESPSRFYYEQYFGPGTRLTVT.

This clonotype appeared many times. This chain links TRBV5-1 with TRBJ2-7; unclear D gene. Trimming took off 1 base at V and 6 bases at J, with 8 bases between the two ends. The CDR3 consists of 12 residues. Germline CDR1 SGHRS, CDR2 YFSETQ. CDR3 amino acids: CASSLYGREQYF. In nucleotides, the CDR3 is TGCGCCAGCAGCTTGTATGGGCGCGAGCAGTACTTC.

This clonotype occurred many times. The V and J genes are TRBV9 and TRBJ2-7, with TRBD2 identical over 11 bases. Per germline, CDR1 SGDLS and CDR2 YYNGEE. Trimming took 2 bases from V and 7 from J; bases not matched to a gene: 2. The CDR3 has 13 amino acids. In nucleotides, the CDR3 is TGTGCCAGCAGCGTCCTAGCGGGGGGAGAGCAGTACTTC. It translates to CASSVLAGGEQYF.

This clonotype was seen many times. The chain combines TRBV11-2 with TRBJ2-3, with no clear D. Per germline, CDR1 SGHAT and CDR2 FQNNGV. The CDR3 runs to 16 residues. V lost 5 bases and J lost 2, with 17 bases in between. DNA for the CDR3: TGTGCCAGCAGCACCTACCCCCAACTTCACACAGATACGCAGTATTTT. It specifies CASSTYPQLHTDTQYF.

This clonotype has at least ten counts. The chain is built from TRBV18 and TRBJ1-2; D remains unclear. CDR1 KGHSH and CDR2 LQKENI come from the germline V gene. V lost 3 bases, J lost 2 bases, and 16 bases lay in between. The CDR3 spans 16 residues. This chain's CDR3 is CASSPWSSPQNYGYTF. CDR3 nucleotide sequence: TGTGCCAGCTCACCCTGGTCATCGCCACAGAACTATGGCTACACCTTC. The full variable domain, completed using reference TRBV18 and TRBJ1-2, is NAGVMQNPRHLVRRRGQEARLRCSPMKGHSHVYWYRQLPEEGLKFMVYLQKENIIDESGMPKERFSAEFPKEGPSILRIQQVVRGDSAAYFCASSPWSSPQNYGYTFGSGTRLTVV.

This clonotype was recorded at least ten times. The chain couples TRBV7-6 to TRBJ2-2, with a tentative D call TRBD1 (5 bases). CDR1 is SGHVS, CDR2 FNYEAQ, per germline. The ends were cut back, 0 bases at V and 3 bases at J, with 11 bases in the middle. The CDR3 totals 16 residues. CDR3 sequence reads: CASSLARDRDTGELFF. DNA for the CDR3: TGTGCCAGCAGCTTAGCGCGCGACAGAGACACCGGGGAGCTGTTTTTT.

This clonotype was seen a single time. A single base separates this from a much larger clone, so it may be a read error. J is TRBJ2-5 and V is TRBV24-1; 8 bases are a match to TRBD2. CDR3 length: 16 amino acids. Trimming took 6 bases from V and 1 from J; bases not matched to a gene: 9. Germline CDR1 and CDR2: KGHDR and SFDVKD. The CDR3 loop reads CATSTAGEPSQETQYF. DNA for the CDR3: TGTGCCACCAGTACAGCGGGAGAGCCTTCCCAAGAGACCCAGTACTTC.

A single count supports this clonotype. A clone one base away is much larger, so this may be a read error. The CDR3 region has the DNA TGTGCCAGCAGCTTGGACGGTCCTGAGGAAGTAGTTTTCTTT. It encodes CASSLDGPEEVVFF. The J gene is TRBJ1-1, the V gene TRBV5-5, with D unclear. V lost 0 bases to trimming and J lost 13 bases, with 19 bases between them. Germline V gene lookup returns CDR1 SGHKS and CDR2 YYEKEE (reference sequence). CDR3 length: 14 residues.

By sample fraction, this clonotype is medium-sized. V is TRBV4-3 and J is TRBJ2-5, with D perhaps given as TRBD1 or TRBD2 (5 bases each). The V and J ends lost 0 bases and 4 bases respectively, with 9 bases between them. Looked up from germline, CDR1 is LGHNA and CDR2 is YSLEER. The CDR3 runs to 14 residues. The CDR3 nucleotides read TGCGCCAGCAGCCAAGAATCGAGGGGAGAGACCCAGTACTTC. Translated: CASSQESRGETQYF.

This clonotype was found many times. This chain links TRBV5-1 with TRBJ2-7, with D tentatively TRBD2 (6 bases). This CDR3 comprises 14 residues. CDR1 is SGHRS, CDR2 YFSETQ, per germline. V gave up 1 base and J gave up 3 bases, with 11 bases separating them. The CDR3 nucleotides read TGCGCCAGCAGCTTGCCGGGGGTTCACTACGAGCAGTACTTC. Its translation is CASSLPGVHYEQYF.

Only a few counts were recorded for this clonotype. The chain recombines TRBV20-1 with TRBJ2-7, with a weak D call TRBD1 (7 bases). The ends were cut back, 2 bases at V and 7 bases at J, with 12 bases in the middle. CDR1 and CDR2 (germline): DFQATT, SNEGSKA (reference sequence). The CDR3 loop spans 12 amino acids. CDR3 DNA sequence: TGCAGTGCTAGACTACCAGGGGGGGAGCAGTACTTC. Translation: CSARLPGGEQYF.

This clonotype was seen repeatedly, ten times or more. The V call is TRBV6-6, the J call TRBJ2-7, with 7 bases lining up with TRBD1. CDR1 MNHNY and CDR2 SVGAGI come from the germline V gene (reference sequence). The CDR3 length is 11 residues. J was trimmed by 9 bases and V by 7 bases; bases with no gene match: 6. CDR3 coding DNA: TGTGCCAGCAACCCAGGGGGAAGGCAGTACTTC. This sequence encodes CASNPGGRQYF.